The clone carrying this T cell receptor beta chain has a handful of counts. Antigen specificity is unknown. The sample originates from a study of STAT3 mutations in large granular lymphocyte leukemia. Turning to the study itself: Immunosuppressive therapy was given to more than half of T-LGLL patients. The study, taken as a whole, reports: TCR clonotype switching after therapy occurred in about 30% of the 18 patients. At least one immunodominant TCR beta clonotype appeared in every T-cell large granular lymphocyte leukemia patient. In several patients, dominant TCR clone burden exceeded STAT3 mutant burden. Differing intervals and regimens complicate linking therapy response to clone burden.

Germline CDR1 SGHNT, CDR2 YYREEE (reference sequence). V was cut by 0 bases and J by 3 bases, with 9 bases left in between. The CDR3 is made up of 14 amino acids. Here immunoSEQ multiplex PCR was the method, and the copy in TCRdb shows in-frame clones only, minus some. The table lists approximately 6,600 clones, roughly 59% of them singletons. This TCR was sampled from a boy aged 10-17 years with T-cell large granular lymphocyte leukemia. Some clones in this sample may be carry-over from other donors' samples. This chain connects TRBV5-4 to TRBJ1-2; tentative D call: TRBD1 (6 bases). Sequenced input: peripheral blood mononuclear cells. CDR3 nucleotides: TGTGCCAGCAGCTTGGAGAGACAGGACTATGGCTACACCTTC. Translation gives CASSLERQDYGYTF.